What follows describes a single TCR beta chain. These data are taken from a study of blood T cell repertoires in COVID-19. Study-level background: The origin of the acute and convalescent COVID-19 samples was the United States, Italy and Spain.

The V end lost 1 base, the J end lost 4 bases, and 13 bases lay between the germline ends. Germline loops: CDR1 SGHVS, CDR2 FNYEAQ. This CDR3 is 15 amino acids long. This table comes from immunoSEQ multiplex PCR, and its TCRdb copy is limited to in-frame clones, with some not included. The data hold 200,000 to 300,000 clones, with approximately 86% observed a single time. Sequencing used peripheral blood. V is TRBV7-6 and J is TRBJ1-2; tentative D call: TRBD1 (5 bases). The receptor was derived from a woman aged 60 to 75 with COVID-19, enrolled during active disease. The CDR3 protein is CASSLVVGEGYGYTF. For the CDR3, the DNA is TGTGCCAGCAGCTTAGTAGTAGGGGAGGGCTATGGCTACACCTTC.